This TCR beta chain comes out of a study of cytomegalovirus exposure and HLA in healthy donors. Both 60 Vbeta primers and 13 Jbeta primers went into the PCR. Sequenced by immunoSEQ multiplex PCR; TCRdb stores in-frame clones only, minus some. The table includes some 110,000 clones, around 74% detected once. The CDR3 extends over 14 amino acids. Germline V gives CDR1 LNHDA, CDR2 SQIVND (reference sequence). Trimming took 5 bases from V and 3 from J, leaving 13 bases between them. This chain joins TRBV19 and TRBJ1-2; no reliable D call. The specimen sequenced was PBMCs. This clonotype was sampled from a woman aged 45-59 years in good health and CMV-seropositive. CDR3 sequence reads: CASSYGRADYGYTF. The CDR3 DNA sequence: TGTGCCAGTAGTTATGGGAGGGCGGACTATGGCTACACCTTC.